This passage covers 5 T cell receptor beta chains from one sample sequenced in a study of blood T cell repertoires in COVID-19. Here immunoSEQ multiplex PCR was the method, and the copy in TCRdb shows in-frame clones only, minus some. The table has roughly 240,000 clones, around four fifths seen once; the top ten hold 3.6%. Sequencing was carried out using PBMCs or T cells enriched from blood (not recorded which). The source of these receptors is a woman aged 35 to 49 who had been exposed to COVID-19.

With respect to this clone: Other DNA sequences of this sample code for an identical CDR3. The V gene is TRBV19, the J gene TRBJ1-3; D possibly corresponds to TRBD1 (5 bases). CDR3 length: 14 amino acids. Deletions cut 0 bases from V and 4 bases from J, with 7 bases between. Germline V gene data show CDR1 as LNHDA and CDR2 as SQIVND (reference sequence). The CDR3 sequence is CASSIDRVGNTIYF. In nucleotides, the CDR3 is TGTGCCAGTAGTATAGACAGGGTAGGAAACACCATATATTTT. Combining the CDR3 with reference TRBV19 and TRBJ1-3 gives the whole variable domain DGGITQSPKYLFRKEGQNVTLSCEQNLNHDAMYWYRQDPGQGLRLIYYSQIVNDFQKGDIAEGYSVSREKKESFPLTVTSAQKNPTAFYLCASSIDRVGNTIYFGEGSWLTVV.

The rearrangement uses TRBV5-1 and TRBJ1-2; 8 nucleotides match TRBD1. Germline values: CDR1 SGHRS, CDR2 YFSETQ. V trimming: 2 bases; J trimming: 2 bases; junction bases outside the gene matches: 14. The CDR3 is 18 residues long. The CDR3 DNA follows: TGCGCCAGCAGCTTACAATATACACGGACAGGGCAAAACTATGGCTACACCTTC. The encoded protein is CASSLQYTRTGQNYGYTF.

This CDR3 reads CASGLPKAGGPSGGFFSYEQYF. CDR3 sequence (DNA): TGTGCTAGTGGTTTGCCGAAAGCAGGGGGCCCTAGCGGGGGGTTTTTCTCCTACGAGCAGTACTTC. The V and J genes are TRBV12-5 and TRBJ2-7, with 11 bases that match TRBD2. This CDR3 comprises 22 residues. V trimming: 2 bases; J trimming: 0 bases; junction bases outside the gene matches: 21. The germline gives CDR1 LGHNT, CDR2 FRNRAP.

A few counts support this clone. The chain uses TRBV5-1 and TRBJ1-2, with D maybe TRBD1 (5 bases). V was trimmed by 1 base and J by 6 bases, leaving 10 bases between them. This CDR3 has 13 residues. Germline V lookup: CDR1 SGHRS, CDR2 YFSETQ. CDR3 bases: TGCGCCAGCAGCTTGCCGGGGGAGGATGGCTACACCTTC. Its protein is CASSLPGEDGYTF.

J is TRBJ2-7 and V is TRBV28; weak D call: TRBD1 (6 bases). The CDR3 extends over 13 amino acids. Trimming took off 5 bases at V and 7 bases at J, with 15 bases between the two ends. From germline, CDR1 is MDHEN and CDR2 SYDVKM. CDR3 in amino acids: CASSLTGPREQYF. For the CDR3, the DNA is TGTGCCAGCAGTCTGACAGGCCCCAGGGAGCAGTACTTC.